The present T cell receptor (beta chain) was sequenced within a study of Graves' ophthalmopathy and Graves' hyperthyroidism (dated by TCRdb to between 2018 and 2020). With respect to the entire study: Peripheral blood was collected before any treatment was given, at the time of initial diagnosis. To explore V-J signatures distinguishing ophthalmopathy from hyperthyroidism, a discovery set of 100 patients (fewer than 45 ophthalmopathy, roughly 56 stable hyperthyroidism) was enrolled. In total, 135 blood samples were TCR-sequenced: 40 to 45 ophthalmopathy, approximately 75 hyperthyroidism and roughly 17 hyperthyroidism-to-ophthalmopathy patients. T-cell repertoires of thyroid tissue and blood were compared in 5 or 6 hyperthyroidism patients. For independent validation, a separate cohort was made up of about 18 hyperthyroidism patients plus 17 patients who later progressed from hyperthyroidism to ophthalmopathy. The study used TCR beta repertoire signatures to distinguish Graves' ophthalmopathy from Graves' hyperthyroidism and to predict progression to ophthalmopathy. Following sampling, methimazole starting at 30 mg daily was administered to hyperthyroidism patients, and high-dose intravenous methylprednisolone was administered to ophthalmopathy patients. Overall study outcomes, separate from this receptor: In validation, the model predicted ophthalmopathy progression with 70.59% sensitivity and roughly 72% specificity; some 13 predicted patients were CT-confirmed with GO in a median of approximately 6.5 months. Most expanded thyroid clonotypes with a frequency above 0.001 also appeared in blood, which suggests that blood repertoires may reflect the immune response in the thyroid. No statistical method was used to set the sample size in advance, and the investigators knew which group each participant was assigned to. The 13-signature model separated ophthalmopathy from stable hyperthyroidism with 87.88% sensitivity and approximately 83% specificity in cross-validation, and 80%/75% in the test set.

In its sample, this clonotype was seen a few times. No cognate antigen has been identified for it. One end of the junction varies from germline; a read error may be responsible. TCR beta CDR3 regions were amplified from RNA transcripts for repertoire sequencing. A first-round RT-PCR used HTBI primers with the Qiagen OneStep RT-PCR kit, followed by a second-round multiplex PCR, size selection and purification. Libraries were sequenced on an Illumina HiSeq2000 using paired-end 100 bp reads. In the authors' own workflow: SOAPnuke was used to process the reads, removing any read that contained adapters or uncalled bases, had a mean Phred below 15, or lacked an exact match to the constant primer or identifier. High-quality paired reads were merged with COPE v1.2.5. Unique nucleotide sequences were defined as clonotypes and aligned to IMGT TRB V, D and J references using MiTCR v1.1. Only V-J combinations with frequency above 0.0001 were analysed, covering approximately 99% of repertoires. For each V-J combination, a TCR clonal expansion and chaos score was defined as the ratio of F50 clonal expansion to chaos observed in the TCRdist matrix. Welch's t-statistics and random forest were used to reduce features to about a dozen V-J combinations, which were fed into a naive Bayes classifier. The similarity between thyroid and blood repertoires was quantified using the Morisita-Horn index. TCRdb ran its own pipeline on the public reads, namely fastp trimming at Q25 and MiXCR clone calling, and kept in-frame beta chains. Each CDR3 protein appears once, grouped with its most common genes and DNA. It is TCRdb's table, rather than the study itself, that gives the V and J calls and clone size. The sample includes under 350,000 distinct CDR3 sequences, with roughly a sixth observed a single time. The leading ten clones occupy 9% to 15% of the sample.

Ophthalmopathy patients were characterized by moderately to severely active disease, a Clinical Activity Score of at least 3, a NOSPECS grade of at least 4, and a disease duration under 3 months. Patients with other autoimmune diseases, uncontrolled infections, pregnancy or lactation were excluded from the study. Clinical symptoms, serum thyroxine, TRAb, thyroid ultrasound and orbital computed tomography formed the basis of the diagnosis. Using Ficoll-Paque density gradient centrifugation, PBMCs were isolated from roughly 9.2 ml of fresh peripheral blood. Total RNA was extracted with Trizol reagent and quality-checked on an Agilent 2100 Bioanalyzer. This sequence was found in an adult man with Graves' ophthalmopathy. Input material: peripheral blood.

The CDR3 protein: CARSYRTKETQYF. The DNA sequence is as follows: TGTGCCAGAAGTTATCGTACGAAAGAGACTCAGTACTTC. Recombination linked TRBV27 to TRBJ2-5, with no confidently assigned D gene. For CDR1 and CDR2, the germline V gene (reference sequence) lists MNHEY and SMNVEV. The CDR3 runs 13 residues from the cysteine to the phenylalanine. The read is trimmed to its CDR3 DNA, 39 bases read in frame from base 1.